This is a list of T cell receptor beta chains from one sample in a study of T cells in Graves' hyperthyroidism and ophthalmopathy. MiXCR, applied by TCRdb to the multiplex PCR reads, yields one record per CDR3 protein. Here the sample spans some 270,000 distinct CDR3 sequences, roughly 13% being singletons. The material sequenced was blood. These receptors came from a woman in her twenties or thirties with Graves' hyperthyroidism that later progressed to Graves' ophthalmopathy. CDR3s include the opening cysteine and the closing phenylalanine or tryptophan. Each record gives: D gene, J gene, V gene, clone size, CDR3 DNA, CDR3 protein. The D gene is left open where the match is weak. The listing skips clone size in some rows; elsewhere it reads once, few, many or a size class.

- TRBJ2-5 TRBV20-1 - TGCAGTGCTAGTAGTGCCAGCAGTTTATGGCTAGCAGCCCAAGAGACCCAGTACTTC CSASSASSLWLAAQETQYF
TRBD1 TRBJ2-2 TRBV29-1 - TGCAGCGTTGAGAAGACAGGGAACGGGGAGCTGTTTTTT CSVEKTGNGELFF
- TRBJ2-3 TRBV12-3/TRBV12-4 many TGTGCCAGCAGTTTACAAGGGGCGACAGATACGCAGTATTTT CASSLQGATDTQYF
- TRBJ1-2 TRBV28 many TGTGCCAGCAGTTTTAGGGCCCACTATGGCTACACCTTC CASSFRAHYGYTF
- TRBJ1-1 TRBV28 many TGTGCCGGCCGGGACAAGATGAACACTGAAGCTTTCTTT CAGRDKMNTEAFF
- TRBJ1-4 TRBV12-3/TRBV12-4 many TGTGCCAGCAGTCATGTTGAGGGTGAAAAACTGTTTTTT CASSHVEGEKLFF
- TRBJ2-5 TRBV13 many TGTGCCAGCAGCCCGGGGACGTGGGAAGAGACCCAGTACTTC CASSPGTWEETQYF
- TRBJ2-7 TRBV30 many TGTGCCTGGAGTGGATGGACGGAGCCCTACGAGCAGTACTTC CAWSGWTEPYEQYF
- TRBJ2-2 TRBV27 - TGTGCCGGCAGTTTACCCGGCGGCGGGGAGCTGTTTTTT CAGSLPGGGELFF
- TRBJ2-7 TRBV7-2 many TGTGCCAGCAGCCGCACCAGGGAGACCAACTACGAGCAGTACTTC CASSRTRETNYEQYF
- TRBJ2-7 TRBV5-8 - TGTGCCAGCAGCCCGGGATTCACCTACGAGCAGTACTTC CASSPGFTYEQYF
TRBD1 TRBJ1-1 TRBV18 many TGTGCCAGCTCACCACCAGGGGGCGCGACGAGCACTGAAGCTTTCTTT CASSPPGGATSTEAFF
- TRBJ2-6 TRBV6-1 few TGTGCCAGCGGCTCCCCGGGGGCCGGGGCCAACGTCCTGACTTTC CASGSPGAGANVLTF
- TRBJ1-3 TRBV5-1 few TGCGCCAGCGAACCGGTTCCAGGCTCTGGAAACACCATATATTTT CASEPVPGSGNTIYF
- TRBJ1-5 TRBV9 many TGTGCCAGCAGCGTAGAGGACAATCAGCCCCAGCATTTT CASSVEDNQPQHF
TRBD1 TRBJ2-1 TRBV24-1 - TGTGCCACCAGTGATTTGCAACCGGGACAGGGGAAAAATGAGCAGTTCTTC CATSDLQPGQGKNEQFF
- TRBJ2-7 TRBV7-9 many TGTGCCAGCAGCCGGGACTTCACCTACGAGCAGTACTTC CASSRDFTYEQYF
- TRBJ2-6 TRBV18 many TGTGCCAGCTCACCACCCGAGGGATCTGGGGCCAACGTCCTGACTTTC CASSPPEGSGANVLTF
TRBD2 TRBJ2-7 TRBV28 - TGTGCCAGCAGGCTGACCGGGACTAGCGCCTACGGGCAGTACTTC CASRLTGTSAYGQYF
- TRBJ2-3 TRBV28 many TGTGCCAGCAATCTCCGAGGCCAGGGCACAGATACGCAGTATTTT CASNLRGQGTDTQYF
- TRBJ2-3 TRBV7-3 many TGTGCCAGCAGCCTCCTGGGTGGGAGCACAGATACGCAGTATTTT CASSLLGGSTDTQYF
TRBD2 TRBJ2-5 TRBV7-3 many TGTGCCAGCAGTCTAGACGGGGGGGGGATCCATGAGACCCAGTACTTC CASSLDGGGIHETQYF
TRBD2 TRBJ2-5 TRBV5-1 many TGCGCCAGCAGCTTGAGCGGGGGCATCCAAGAGACCCAGTACTTC CASSLSGGIQETQYF
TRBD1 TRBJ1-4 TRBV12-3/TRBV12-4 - TGTGCCAGCAGTTTAGCGGCAGGGGGATGGAAACTGTTTTTT CASSLAAGGWKLFF
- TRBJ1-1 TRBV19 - TGTGCCAGTAGCATTACGGGGGGGGATAGCACTGAAGCTTTCTTT CASSITGGDSTEAFF
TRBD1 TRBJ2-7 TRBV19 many TGTGCCAGTAGTATGGGGACAGGGGCTCCCTACGAGCAGTACTTC CASSMGTGAPYEQYF
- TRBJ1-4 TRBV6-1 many TGTGCCAGCAGTCAAACCAGATTCGTGGAAAAACTGTTTTTT CASSQTRFVEKLFF
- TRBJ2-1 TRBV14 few TGTGCCAGCAGCCAAGACGGGGGAGCCTCCTACAATGAGCAGTTCTTC CASSQDGGASYNEQFF
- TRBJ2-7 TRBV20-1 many TGCAGTGCTAGGCGACTGTCGTACGAGCAGTACTTC CSARRLSYEQYF
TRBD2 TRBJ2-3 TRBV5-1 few TGCGCCAGCAGCAATCGGGACTACAGCACAGATACGCAGTATTTT CASSNRDYSTDTQYF
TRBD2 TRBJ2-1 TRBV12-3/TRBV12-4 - TGTGCCAGCGGATTAGGGACTAGGGGATACAATGAGCAGTTCTTC CASGLGTRGYNEQFF
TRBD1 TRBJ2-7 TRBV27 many TGTGCCAGCAGTTCCTGGACAGGGGGCTCCTACGAGCAGTACTTC CASSSWTGGSYEQYF
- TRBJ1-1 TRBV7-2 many TGTGCCAGCAGCTCTTCGACCGGGGGTCGAGCTTTCTTT CASSSSTGGRAFF
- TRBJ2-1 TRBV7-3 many TGTGCCAGCAGCTTAACCTATAGCTCCTACAATGAGCAGTTCTTC CASSLTYSSYNEQFF
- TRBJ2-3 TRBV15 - TGTGCCACCAGCAGAGTGAGTGGCATCGGGACAGATACGCAGTATTTT CATSRVSGIGTDTQYF
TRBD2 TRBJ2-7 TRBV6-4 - TGTGCCAGCAGTCCCGTAATAGCGGGAGAAAACGAGCAGTACTTC CASSPVIAGENEQYF
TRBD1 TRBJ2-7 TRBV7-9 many TGTGCCAGCAGCCCGCCGGGACAGGGGAACTACGAGCAGTACTTC CASSPPGQGNYEQYF
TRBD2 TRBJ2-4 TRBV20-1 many TGCAGTGCCATCACTAGCGGGGAAAACATTCAGTACTTC CSAITSGENIQYF
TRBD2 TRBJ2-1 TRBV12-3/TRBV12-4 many TGTGCCAGCAGTCTAGCGGGAGGGGTGGTTGAGCAGTTCTTC CASSLAGGVVEQFF
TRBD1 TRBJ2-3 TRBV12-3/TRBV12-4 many TGTGCCAGCAGTCTCCGGACAGGGGTGGTTACGCAGTATTTT CASSLRTGVVTQYF
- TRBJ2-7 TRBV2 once TGTGCCAGCTCTCTCAACTACGAGCAGTGCTTC CASSLNYEQCF
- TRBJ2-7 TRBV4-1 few TGCGCCAGCAGCTTCTACGACGGTCCCTCCTACGAGCAGTACTTC CASSFYDGPSYEQYF